Described below is a single TCR beta chain sequence and its context. Its specificity is unknown. The V gene lost 1 base and the J gene lost 0 bases, with 9 bases spanning the gap. The CDR3 is 15 residues long. Germline-derived CDR1 and CDR2 are SGHVS and FQNEAQ. This entry belongs to a study of CD8+ T cells in alopecia areata. Regarding treatment: oral pan-JAK inhibitor, 5-10 mg twice daily. Study-wide findings and caveats: For lesional scalp, especially alopecia totalis/universalis, clonality was higher than in normal scalp.

The authors extracted RNA and reverse transcribed it into cDNA as the sequencing template. The data were produced by immunoSEQ multiplex PCR, yet TCRdb's version contains in-frame clones alone and is incomplete. This table has some 180,000 clones, 40% to 65% appearing once. The source material was CD8+ T cells sorted from blood, sampled at roughly week 53, from a patient treated with tofacitinib. The genes are TRBV7-8 and TRBJ1-1; D uncertain. This TCR derives from a human donor with alopecia areata. CDR3 sequence reads: CASSLGERVNTEAFF. The CDR3 region has the DNA TGTGCCAGCAGCTTAGGAGAGAGAGTGAACACTGAAGCTTTCTTT.